The T cell receptor beta chain described here comes from a study of T cells after yellow fever vaccination. TCRdb passed the 5' RACE reads through MiXCR, listing each CDR3 protein once. The data contain about 310,000 distinct CDR3 sequences, approximately 3.9% of them singletons. The CDR3 is 15 amino acids. CDR1 and CDR2 from the germline V gene are LNHNV and YYDKDF (reference sequence). V lost 5 bases, J lost 2 bases, and 14 bases lay in between. This clonotype was seen at least ten times. The receptor was isolated from a man aged 18 to 29 who received the YFV17D yellow fever vaccine. The chain links TRBV15 to TRBJ2-3; D is unresolved. The sample in question was PBMCs, obtained on the day of the yellow fever booster vaccination. The CDR3 DNA is TGTGCCACCAGCGGACCCCCTTACTCCACAGATACGCAGTATTTT. It specifies CATSGPPYSTDTQYF.